This T cell receptor beta chain came from a study of CD8+CD57+ T cells in acquired aplastic anemia. At the level of the study: DNA from sorted CD4+ and CD8+ cells averaged roughly 3.2 ug. Findings and limits, study-wide: Patients showed no significant difference from controls in CD8+ Simpson's diversity.

CDR3 length: 15 residues. The germline V gene encodes CDR1 LNHNV and CDR2 YYDKDF (reference sequence). V was cut by 0 bases and J by 0 bases, with 8 bases left in between. Before being chosen for sequencing, patients had shown CD8+CD57+ cell expansion by flow cytometry. The blood sampling took place in patients who had so far received no therapy. Profiling that covered TCR beta VDJ and CDR3 relied on genomic DNA as its template. TCRdb reanalysed the reads using MiXCR and keeps one entry per CDR3 protein. The sample gives 150,000 to 200,000 distinct CDR3 sequences, under 55% of which show up once; 2.5% to 3% is in the top ten. Notes on this clonotype: Its antigen is unidentified.

Sequenced input: sorted CD4+, CD8+, or CD8+CD57+ T cells (not recorded which) from PBMCs. The clonotype comes from a human donor with aplastic anemia. The chain is built from TRBV15 and TRBJ2-5, with no clear D. CDR3 bases: TGTGCCACCAGCAGAGAGAACCTAAACCAAGAGACCCAGTACTTC. This translates into CATSRENLNQETQYF.